Listed below are T cell receptor beta chains from one sample, sequenced in a study of OX40 agonist ivuxolimab in advanced cancers. Here immunoSEQ multiplex PCR was the method, and the copy in TCRdb shows in-frame clones only, minus some. The sample records about 30,000 clones, about four fifths being singletons. The sample here was CD4+ or CD8+ T cells sorted from blood, taken in a trial of the OX40 agonist ivuxolimab. Every receptor here comes from an adult with an advanced solid tumor such as melanoma, head and neck, liver or kidney cancer. Both conserved end residues are part of each CDR3. Fields, in order: CDR3 length, V gene, D gene, J gene, clone size, CDR3 DNA, CDR3 protein. D genes are given only for firm matches. The listing skips clone size in some rows; elsewhere it reads once, few, many or a size class.

len: 15
v_gene: TRBV5-1
d_gene: TRBD1
j_gene: TRBJ2-7
abundance: -
CDR3nt: TGCGCCAGCAGCCTCGGGACAGGTTCCTCCTACGAGCAGTACTTC
CDR3aa: CASSLGTGSSYEQYF

len: 14
v_gene: TRBV19
d_gene: -
j_gene: TRBJ2-7
abundance: -
CDR3nt: TGTGCCAGTAGTTCACTAGACACATCCTACGAGCAGTACTTC
CDR3aa: CASSSLDTSYEQYF

len: 14
v_gene: TRBV7-3
d_gene: -
j_gene: TRBJ2-4
abundance: once
CDR3nt: TGTGCCAGCAGCTTAGGGCAGGGCGAAAACATTCAGTACTTC
CDR3aa: CASSLGQGENIQYF

len: 15
v_gene: TRBV4-3
d_gene: -
j_gene: TRBJ2-7
abundance: -
CDR3nt: TGCGCCAGCAGCCAAGGGGCGGGGCCTACCTACGAGCAGTACTTC
CDR3aa: CASSQGAGPTYEQYF

len: 13
v_gene: TRBV5-4
d_gene: -
j_gene: TRBJ2-3
abundance: -
CDR3nt: TGTGCCAGCAGCTTGGGGGGTAGAGATACGCAGTATTTT
CDR3aa: CASSLGGRDTQYF

len: 14
v_gene: TRBV13
d_gene: -
j_gene: TRBJ2-2
abundance: many
CDR3nt: TGTGCCAGCAGCTTAGGCCGGCTCGCCGGGGAGCTGTTTTTT
CDR3aa: CASSLGRLAGELFF

len: 15
v_gene: TRBV28
d_gene: TRBD1
j_gene: TRBJ2-7
abundance: -
CDR3nt: TGTGCCAGCAGTTTATGGGGACAGGACTCCTACGAGCAGTACTTC
CDR3aa: CASSLWGQDSYEQYF

len: 14
v_gene: TRBV7-8
d_gene: -
j_gene: TRBJ1-1
abundance: -
CDR3nt: TGTGCCAGCAGCTTAGGTATGGGGAACACTGAAGCTTTCTTT
CDR3aa: CASSLGMGNTEAFF

len: 16
v_gene: TRBV6-1
d_gene: -
j_gene: TRBJ1-2
abundance: -
CDR3nt: TGTGCCAGCAGTGAAGCGCAGGGGAGCCTAAACTATGGCTACACCTTC
CDR3aa: CASSEAQGSLNYGYTF

len: 14
v_gene: TRBV27
d_gene: TRBD2
j_gene: TRBJ2-1
abundance: -
CDR3nt: TGTGCCAGCAGTTTAGCGGGGGGGCAAGATGAGCAGTTCTTC
CDR3aa: CASSLAGGQDEQFF

len: 17
v_gene: TRBV7-6
d_gene: TRBD2
j_gene: TRBJ2-1
abundance: -
CDR3nt: TGTGCCAGCAGCTTAGTTACTAGCGGGACGTCGTACAATGAGCAGTTCTTC
CDR3aa: CASSLVTSGTSYNEQFF

len: 14
v_gene: TRBV11-2
d_gene: -
j_gene: TRBJ2-7
abundance: few
CDR3nt: TGTGCCAGCAGCTTGGTGGGTAATTCGAAAGAGCAGTACTTC
CDR3aa: CASSLVGNSKEQYF

len: 18
v_gene: TRBV7-2
d_gene: TRBD2
j_gene: TRBJ2-2
abundance: -
CDR3nt: TGTGCCAGCAGCAAAGGACTAGCGGGGGGCCGGAACACCGGGGAGCTGTTTTTT
CDR3aa: CASSKGLAGGRNTGELFF

len: 16
v_gene: TRBV11-2
d_gene: -
j_gene: TRBJ2-1
abundance: -
CDR3nt: TGTGCCAGCAGCTTTACTCCCCGAAGCTCCTACAATGAGCAGTTCTTC
CDR3aa: CASSFTPRSSYNEQFF

len: 15
v_gene: TRBV28
d_gene: TRBD1
j_gene: TRBJ1-1
abundance: -
CDR3nt: TGTGCCAGCAGTCTTGACAGGGGGCGAGGGACTGAAGCTTTCTTT
CDR3aa: CASSLDRGRGTEAFF

len: 14
v_gene: TRBV27
d_gene: -
j_gene: TRBJ1-1
abundance: -
CDR3nt: TGTGCCAGCAGTTTAGTCCCAGGACTTTCTGAAGCTTTCTTT
CDR3aa: CASSLVPGLSEAFF

len: 16
v_gene: TRBV7-9
d_gene: TRBD1
j_gene: TRBJ2-7
abundance: -
CDR3nt: TGTGCCAGCAGCCCGAGTGGACAGGGGCCGACCTACGAGCAGTACTTC
CDR3aa: CASSPSGQGPTYEQYF

len: 17
v_gene: TRBV5-1
d_gene: TRBD2
j_gene: TRBJ2-2
abundance: -
CDR3nt: TGCGCCAGCAGCACTAGCGGGAGGGGTCGTGGCACCGGGGAGCTGTTTTTT
CDR3aa: CASSTSGRGRGTGELFF

len: 15
v_gene: TRBV7-2
d_gene: -
j_gene: TRBJ2-1
abundance: -
CDR3nt: TGTGCCAGCAGCCTTGACTCGAACCAATACAATGAGCAGTTCTTC
CDR3aa: CASSLDSNQYNEQFF

len: 15
v_gene: TRBV7-2
d_gene: -
j_gene: TRBJ2-3
abundance: -
CDR3nt: TGTGCCAGCAGCTTACGAGCGGAGATCACAGATACGCAGTATTTT
CDR3aa: CASSLRAEITDTQYF

len: 13
v_gene: TRBV28
d_gene: -
j_gene: TRBJ1-1
abundance: -
CDR3nt: TGTGCCAGCAGTTTGGGATGGAGCACTGAAGCTTTCTTT
CDR3aa: CASSLGWSTEAFF

len: 14
v_gene: TRBV9
d_gene: -
j_gene: TRBJ1-1
abundance: -
CDR3nt: TGTGCCAGCAGTAGGGGAGGAGCGAACACTGAAGCTTTCTTT
CDR3aa: CASSRGGANTEAFF

len: 16
v_gene: TRBV5-1
d_gene: TRBD1
j_gene: TRBJ1-2
abundance: -
CDR3nt: TGCGCCAGCAGCCCCGGGACAGGGGGCGCAAACTATGGCTACACCTTC
CDR3aa: CASSPGTGGANYGYTF

len: 14
v_gene: TRBV28
d_gene: -
j_gene: TRBJ1-5
abundance: -
CDR3nt: TGTGCCAGCAGTTTGTGGGACAGCAATCAGCCCCAGCATTTT
CDR3aa: CASSLWDSNQPQHF

len: 16
v_gene: TRBV13
d_gene: TRBD2
j_gene: TRBJ2-7
abundance: -
CDR3nt: TGTGCCAGCAGCTTAGCCACTAGCGGGAGGGCTTACGAGCAGTACTTC
CDR3aa: CASSLATSGRAYEQYF

len: 15
v_gene: TRBV5-1
d_gene: -
j_gene: TRBJ2-7
abundance: -
CDR3nt: TGCGCCAGCAGCCCGCACCGGACAGCCTCCTACGAGCAGTACTTC
CDR3aa: CASSPHRTASYEQYF

len: 12
v_gene: TRBV5-5
d_gene: -
j_gene: TRBJ2-2
abundance: -
CDR3nt: TGTGCCAGCAGCGTACGCACCGGGGAGCTGTTTTTT
CDR3aa: CASSVRTGELFF

len: 13
v_gene: TRBV10-3
d_gene: TRBD1
j_gene: TRBJ2-7
abundance: -
CDR3nt: TGTGCCATCATGGGGACAGGGTTTCTCGAGCAGTACTTC
CDR3aa: CAIMGTGFLEQYF

len: 12
v_gene: TRBV6-1
d_gene: TRBD2
j_gene: TRBJ2-1
abundance: -
CDR3nt: TGTGCCAGCAGTGAGACGGGAGGTGAGCAGTTCTTC
CDR3aa: CASSETGGEQFF

len: 14
v_gene: TRBV19
d_gene: -
j_gene: TRBJ2-6
abundance: -
CDR3nt: TGTGCCAGTAGCTCAGGGCGTGGGGCCAACGTCCTGACTTTC
CDR3aa: CASSSGRGANVLTF

len: 11
v_gene: TRBV2
d_gene: -
j_gene: TRBJ2-1
abundance: few
CDR3nt: TGTGCCAGCAGTGGCGTACAGGGACAGTTCTTC
CDR3aa: CASSGVQGQFF

len: 16
v_gene: TRBV28
d_gene: TRBD2
j_gene: TRBJ2-5
abundance: -
CDR3nt: TGTGCCAGCAGTCCCGGGACTAGCGGAAACCAAGAGACCCAGTACTTC
CDR3aa: CASSPGTSGNQETQYF

len: 12
v_gene: TRBV11-1
d_gene: -
j_gene: TRBJ2-2
abundance: -
CDR3nt: TGTGCCAGCAGCCTGGGTTTGATGGAGCTGTTTTTT
CDR3aa: CASSLGLMELFF

len: 16
v_gene: TRBV9
d_gene: -
j_gene: TRBJ2-3
abundance: -
CDR3nt: TGTGCCAGCAGCGTAGGCGGAGGGGGGATCACAGATACGCAGTATTTT
CDR3aa: CASSVGGGGITDTQYF

len: 16
v_gene: TRBV5-6
d_gene: TRBD2
j_gene: TRBJ2-5
abundance: -
CDR3nt: TGTGCCAGCAGCTTGGGACTAGCGGGAGTCCAAGAGACCCAGTACTTC
CDR3aa: CASSLGLAGVQETQYF

len: 14
v_gene: TRBV19
d_gene: TRBD2
j_gene: TRBJ2-5
abundance: -
CDR3nt: TGTGCCAGTAGGGGCGGGGGGCCCCAAGAGACCCAGTACTTC
CDR3aa: CASRGGGPQETQYF

len: 14
v_gene: TRBV7-2
d_gene: -
j_gene: TRBJ2-7
abundance: few
CDR3nt: TGTGCCAGCAGCCCTCCGGGACAAGCCTACGAGCAGTACTTC
CDR3aa: CASSPPGQAYEQYF

len: 16
v_gene: TRBV7-2
d_gene: TRBD1
j_gene: TRBJ2-1
abundance: -
CDR3nt: TGTGCCAGCAGCTTAGTATGGGACAGCTCCTACAATGAGCAGTTCTTC
CDR3aa: CASSLVWDSSYNEQFF

len: 16
v_gene: TRBV4-1
d_gene: -
j_gene: TRBJ2-1
abundance: -
CDR3nt: TGCGCCAGCAGTCCCTCGGGGGTCTTACGCTACAATGAGCAGTTCTTC
CDR3aa: CASSPSGVLRYNEQFF

len: 15
v_gene: TRBV7-9
d_gene: -
j_gene: TRBJ2-5
abundance: -
CDR3nt: TGTGCCAGCAGCTTAGGCGGACAGCTCCAAGAGACCCAGTACTTC
CDR3aa: CASSLGGQLQETQYF

len: 13
v_gene: TRBV2
d_gene: -
j_gene: TRBJ2-7
abundance: -
CDR3nt: TGTGCCAGCAGTACAGGACCCGGCGACGAGCAGTACTTC
CDR3aa: CASSTGPGDEQYF

len: 15
v_gene: TRBV9
d_gene: -
j_gene: TRBJ2-7
abundance: -
CDR3nt: TGTGCCAGCAGCGCGGGGAGCACCAGCTCCTACGAGCAGTACTTC
CDR3aa: CASSAGSTSSYEQYF

len: 16
v_gene: TRBV4-1
d_gene: TRBD1
j_gene: TRBJ2-7
abundance: once
CDR3nt: TGCGCCAGCAGCCAACCAACCGGGACAGCGTCCTACGAGCAGTACTTC
CDR3aa: CASSQPTGTASYEQYF

len: 15
v_gene: TRBV6-5
d_gene: TRBD1
j_gene: TRBJ2-2
abundance: -
CDR3nt: TGTGCCAGCAGAACCCGGGACAGGGTGATCGGGGAGCTGTTTTTT
CDR3aa: CASRTRDRVIGELFF

len: 13
v_gene: TRBV27
d_gene: -
j_gene: TRBJ1-2
abundance: once
CDR3nt: TGTGCCAGCGGTGACAGCAACTTCTATGGCTACACCTTC
CDR3aa: CASGDSNFYGYTF

len: 17
v_gene: TRBV4-1
d_gene: TRBD2
j_gene: TRBJ2-3
abundance: -
CDR3nt: TGCGCCAGCAGCCAGATGCCCACTAGCGGGAGAACAGATACGCAGTATTTT
CDR3aa: CASSQMPTSGRTDTQYF

len: 19
v_gene: TRBV7-2
d_gene: TRBD2
j_gene: TRBJ2-1
abundance: -
CDR3nt: TGTGCCAGCAGCTTATCGACTAGCGGGGGGTACCTCTCGTACAATGAGCAGTTCTTC
CDR3aa: CASSLSTSGGYLSYNEQFF

len: 15
v_gene: TRBV9
d_gene: -
j_gene: TRBJ2-2
abundance: -
CDR3nt: TGTGCCAGCAGCGGTGAGGGAGTGAACACCGGGGAGCTGTTTTTT
CDR3aa: CASSGEGVNTGELFF

len: 14
v_gene: TRBV2
d_gene: -
j_gene: TRBJ1-2
abundance: -
CDR3nt: TGTGCCAGCAGTGATTACAGGCGTAACTATGGCTACACCTTC
CDR3aa: CASSDYRRNYGYTF

len: 15
v_gene: TRBV4-3
d_gene: -
j_gene: TRBJ1-2
abundance: -
CDR3nt: TGCGCCAGCAGCCCCGCAGCGGGCGCTGACTATGGCTACACCTTC
CDR3aa: CASSPAAGADYGYTF

len: 15
v_gene: TRBV15
d_gene: -
j_gene: TRBJ1-2
abundance: once
CDR3nt: TGTGCCACCAGCAGAGTCCCGGGGTCGGGCTATGGCTACACCTTC
CDR3aa: CATSRVPGSGYGYTF

len: 14
v_gene: TRBV19
d_gene: -
j_gene: TRBJ2-1
abundance: -
CDR3nt: TGTGCCAGTAGTATGGGTGGGGGGACCAATGAGCAGTTCTTC
CDR3aa: CASSMGGGTNEQFF

len: 15
v_gene: TRBV28
d_gene: -
j_gene: TRBJ2-3
abundance: once
CDR3nt: TGTGCCAGCAGAGGGGGACGGATACACACAGATACGCAGTATTTT
CDR3aa: CASRGGRIHTDTQYF

len: 15
v_gene: TRBV4-2
d_gene: -
j_gene: TRBJ2-3
abundance: few
CDR3nt: TGTGCCAGCAGCCAAGATTATGCGGGCACAGATACGCAGTATTTT
CDR3aa: CASSQDYAGTDTQYF